These T cell receptor beta chains were read from a single sample in a study of breast tumors, draining lymph nodes, adjacent tissues. Each CDR3 protein is one row after TCRdb ran MiXCR on the multiplex PCR reads. The sample consists of over 150,000 distinct CDR3 sequences, roughly 29% of them appearing once. The sample taken for sequencing was axillary lymph node tissue. The receptors were gathered from a female donor with breast cancer. Some clones in this sample may be carry-over from other donors' samples. Both conserved end residues are trimmed from each CDR3. Clone size is shown for a subset of rows, as once, few, many or a class of expanded clone.

>TRBV19|TRBJ2-7|many
ASSRRTMGEQY
>TRBV25-1|TRBJ2-7|-
ARDPRDDYEQY
>TRBV6-1|TRBJ2-3|-
ASSPLTRTHTDTQY
>TRBV5-1|TRBJ2-5|-
ASRQDRGVTQY
>TRBV20-1|TRBJ1-5|many
SARDQREYHQPQH
>TRBV11-2|TRBJ2-7|few
ASSPHVATGTTYEQY
>TRBV2|TRBJ2-5|many
ASSEGNQETQY
>TRBV30|TRBJ1-2|-
AWSVGGRDGYT
>TRBV15|TRBJ2-1|many
ATSRPPGRFNEQF
>TRBV7-7|TRBJ2-2|many
ASSPGQGVGELF
>TRBV11-3|TRBJ2-2|many
ASSSTVTGELF
>TRBV6-1|TRBJ1-6|-
ASTPGTLYNSPLH
>TRBV7-3|TRBJ2-1|many
ASSHASNNEQF
>TRBV5-8|TRBJ1-2|many
ASSWDSHNYGYT
>TRBV7-9|TRBJ2-7|once
ASSPVTRGSYEQY
>TRBV11-2|TRBJ2-3|many
ASSPDWAGVSTDTQY
>TRBV28|TRBJ2-7|many
ASSQRESNEQY
>TRBV3-1|TRBJ2-3|many
ASSHPVRTDTQY
>TRBV24-1|TRBJ2-6|once
ATSVADSGANVLT
>TRBV12-3/TRBV12-4|TRBJ2-5|few
ASSFSQNHQETQY
>TRBV9|TRBJ1-2|many
ASSAGRYGYT
>TRBV5-8|TRBJ2-2|many
ASSLVGAGELF
>TRBV2|TRBJ2-5|-
ASSGERAETQY
>TRBV5-6|TRBJ2-7|many
ASSQWTGGGYEQY
>TRBV7-2|TRBJ2-7|-
ASSLTPGQGDSYEQY
>TRBV5-1|TRBJ1-2|many
ASSLGLNYGGDYGYT
>TRBV5-4|TRBJ2-2|many
ASSLGGDTGELF
>TRBV7-2|TRBJ2-1|many
ASSLGAIYNEQF
>TRBV5-1|TRBJ2-5|many
ASSYDPSGGFQETQY
>TRBV6-6|TRBJ2-2|-
ASSAPGVSSGNTGELF
>TRBV5-1|TRBJ2-2|many
ASSPEGGPDTGELF
>TRBV7-6|TRBJ2-2|many
ASSLANWVSTGELF
>TRBV4-1|TRBJ1-2|many
ASSPGPGANYGYT
>TRBV28|TRBJ1-2|-
ASSLMQGERGYT
>TRBV15|TRBJ2-7|-
ATSNKGGSGTGSHEQY
>TRBV19|TRBJ1-5|many
ASSIVQAGNQPQH
>TRBV7-2|TRBJ2-7|many
ASSLRRGTGYEQY
>TRBV6-5|TRBJ2-1|-
ASQRTGGSYNEQF
>TRBV3-1|TRBJ2-3|-
ASSQGYTQY
>TRBV2|-|once
ASSLGPGVREQF
>TRBV27|TRBJ2-5|-
ASSRAGAGETQY
>TRBV2|TRBJ1-4|many
ASKIQGLDNEKLF
>TRBV12-3/TRBV12-4|TRBJ1-4|many
ASSLGQGGEKLF
>TRBV29-1|TRBJ1-5|-
SQDSSNQPQH
>TRBV5-4|TRBJ1-2|few
ASSLSQVVGYGYP
>TRBV20-1|TRBJ1-5|many
SANRGNQPQH
>TRBV9|TRBJ2-7|many
ASSASVGGGYGGNEQY